These T cell receptor beta chains were read from a single sample in a study of blood T cells in healthy people across ages. TCRdb recomputed calls from the 5' RACE reads with MiXCR, one row per CDR3 protein. This table holds some 1.8 million distinct CDR3 sequences, about 39% found once. Sequencing was carried out using blood. The receptors stem from a human donor in good health. The CDR3 runs from the conserved cysteine through the conserved F or W. D genes are given only for firm matches. Size values are once, few and many counts, or a class for expanded clones, and some rows have none.

J	size	V	D	DNA	CDR3
TRBJ2-3	.	TRBV7-8	.	TGTGCCAGCAGCTTACCCCGGCTCTTTACAAGGACAGATACGCAGTATTTT	CASSLPRLFTRTDTQYF
TRBJ2-1	.	TRBV6-5	.	TGTGCCAGCAGTTTGACTGGACATGCCTACAATGAGCAGTTCTTC	CASSLTGHAYNEQFF
TRBJ2-2	once	TRBV29-1	TRBD2	TGCAGCGTTGATGGGGGGGGACCGCCGAACACCGGGGAGCTGTTTTTT	CSVDGGGPPNTGELFF
TRBJ2-3	.	TRBV12-3/TRBV12-4	.	TGTGCCAGCAGTGTAGGTGAATATGCTAGCACAGATACGCAGTATTTT	CASSVGEYASTDTQYF
TRBJ1-2	.	TRBV11-2	.	TGTGCCAGCAGCTTAGGCCGTGCCCTTGGGGGGGCCGCCTATGGCTACACCTTC	CASSLGRALGGAAYGYTF
TRBJ1-1	.	TRBV20-1	.	TGCAGTGCTAGAGGGTTCAACTATGGGGGGACTGAAGCTTTCTTT	CSARGFNYGGTEAFF
TRBJ2-1	few	TRBV12-3/TRBV12-4	TRBD2	TGTGCCAGCACCCCGGGACTATCCGGTCGATTCAATGAGCAGTTCTTC	CASTPGLSGRFNEQFF
TRBJ1-3	.	TRBV7-2	TRBD1	TGTGCCAGCAGCTTGCGGGGACAGGCTGCTATCTCTGGAAACACCATATATTTT	CASSLRGQAAISGNTIYF
TRBJ2-7	.	TRBV3-1	TRBD1	TGTGCCAGCAGCCAAGCCAGCGGACAGGGGGCCTCCTACGAGCAGTACTTC	CASSQASGQGASYEQYF
TRBJ2-3	.	TRBV7-6	.	TGTGCCAGCAGTTATATTGCAGGAGATACGCAGTATTTT	CASSYIAGDTQYF
TRBJ1-5	few	TRBV12-3/TRBV12-4	.	TGTGCCAGCGTCGGGGATACAGGGTTGTTTGTTATCAGCAATCAGCCCCAGCATTTT	CASVGDTGLFVISNQPQHF
TRBJ2-5	few	TRBV4-2	.	TGTGCCAGCAGCCAAGATTTGGCGCTTATGAGCGAAGAGACCCAGTACTTC	CASSQDLALMSEETQYF
TRBJ2-1	few	TRBV7-9	.	TGTGCCAGCAGCTTATCACGAGTAGCCCGGGGTGAGCAGTTCTTC	CASSLSRVARGEQFF